The 30 T cell receptor beta chains below come from one sample, sequenced in a study of T cell repertoires in cytomegalovirus infection. Each CDR3 protein gets one entry after TCRdb re-called the reads with MiXCR. This table holds nearly 450,000 distinct CDR3 sequences, roughly 30% found once. Sequenced input: PBMCs. Source of these receptors: a human donor in good health (CMV status not recorded). Some clones in this sample may be carry-over from other donors' samples.

The chain has TRBV28 and TRBJ1-2; D not resolved. This CDR3 is built from 17 residues. Germline CDR1 MDHEN, CDR2 SYDVKM. Trimming took off 6 bases at V and 4 bases at J, with 24 bases between the two ends. The CDR3 spells CASRELGGRTRGYGYTF. The CDR3, as DNA: TGTGCCAGCAGGGAACTCGGAGGACGGACTCGGGGCTATGGCTACACCTTC.

The chain couples TRBV6-2 or TRBV6-3 to TRBJ2-6; tentative D call: TRBD2 (6 bases). From germline, CDR1 is MNHEY and CDR2 SVGEGT. The CDR3 is 16 amino acids. Trimming took 1 base from V and 5 from J, leaving 12 bases between them. DNA for the CDR3: TGTGCCAGCAGTTACTTGGGGGGAGGATGGGCCAACGTCCTGACTTTC. This sequence encodes CASSYLGGGWANVLTF.

In this sample, this clonotype turned up many times. This chain connects TRBV7-2 to TRBJ2-7; no firm D call. The germline CDR1 and CDR2 sequences are SGHTA and FQGNSA. The CDR3 loop spans 15 amino acids. Trimming shortened V by 1 base and J by 0 bases, and 10 bases separated the two germline ends. In DNA, the CDR3 is TGTGCCAGCAGCTTAGTGGCAAAAAGCTCCTACGAGCAGTACTTC. Its protein is CASSLVAKSSYEQYF.

With respect to this clonotype: Given a much more abundant clone one base away, this may be a read error. The chain joins TRBV7-2 to TRBJ2-1; TRBD1 or TRBD2 may be the D gene (5 bases each). This CDR3 contains 15 residues. The germline CDR1 and CDR2 sequences are SGHTA and FQGNSA. The chain's CDR3 is CSSSPGTLQGGEQFF. The CDR3, as DNA: TGTTCCAGCAGCCCCGGGACCCTTCAGGGCGGTGAGCAGTTCTTC.

This clonotype was detected a few times. The chain recombines TRBV6-6 with TRBJ1-1, with 7 bases lining up with TRBD1. J was trimmed by 0 bases and V by 8 bases; bases with no gene match: 12. Per germline, CDR1 MNHNY and CDR2 SVGAGI (reference sequence). There are 16 residues in the CDR3. The CDR3 sequence: CASDKIQGGVNTEAFF. The CDR3, as DNA: TGTGCCAGCGACAAGATCCAGGGGGGGGTGAACACTGAAGCTTTCTTT.

This clonotype came up many times. CDR3 DNA: TGTGCCAGCAGCCTAGAAGGGACAGGCTACAATGAGCAGTTCTTC. Translating it yields CASSLEGTGYNEQFF. V is TRBV7-9 and J is TRBJ2-1; 8 nucleotides match TRBD1. Germline loops: CDR1 SEHNR, CDR2 FQNEAQ (reference sequence). With 5 bases clipped from V and 3 bases from J, the junction kept 6 bases outside the gene matches. This CDR3 spans 15 amino acids.

This clonotype was counted only a few times. The chain recombines TRBV19 with TRBJ1-5, with 7 bases lining up with TRBD1. The CDR3 is 14 amino acids. V gave up 7 bases and J gave up 3 bases; unmatched junction bases: 6. Germline V gene sequence: CDR1 LNHDA, CDR2 SQIVND (reference sequence). The CDR3, as DNA: TGTGCCAGTACCCAAGGGACAGTCAATCAGCCCCAGCATTTT. Its protein is CASTQGTVNQPQHF.

The CDR3 here is CASSPELEQFF. The DNA of the CDR3 is TGTGCCAGCAGCCCCGAATTAGAGCAGTTCTTC. The chain joins TRBV12-3 or TRBV12-4 to TRBJ2-1; D unresolved. The V end was cut by 6 bases, the J end by 10 bases, with 10 bases between. This CDR3 is built from 11 residues.

This clonotype was counted a few times. This sequence joins TRBV2 and TRBJ2-1; D call uncertain. CDR3 length: 13 residues. Germline CDR1 reads SNHLY; CDR2 reads FYNNEI. Trimming cost V 2 bases and J 10 bases, with 12 bases left between them. The CDR3: CASSESRVLEQFF. The DNA for the CDR3 is TGTGCCAGCAGTGAATCACGGGTATTGGAGCAGTTCTTC.

There are a few counts of this clonotype. This rearrangement joins TRBV6-5 to TRBJ2-3; D uncertain. Germline V gene lookup returns CDR1 MNHEY and CDR2 SVGAGI. The CDR3 length is 16 residues. V lost 5 bases, J lost 0 bases, and 15 bases lay in between. The CDR3 loop is CASSPYPGRSTDTQYF. The CDR3 DNA is TGTGCCAGCAGTCCCTACCCCGGGCGGAGCACAGATACGCAGTATTTT.

The V gene is TRBV6-1, the J gene TRBJ1-5; D ambiguous. This CDR3 spans 16 amino acids. V lost 0 bases and J lost 2, with 11 bases in between. Germline assignment: CDR1 MNHNS and CDR2 SASEGT. The CDR3 region has the DNA TGTGCCAGCAGTGAAGCCGGAGGTCTGGGCAATCAGCCCCAGCATTTT. Amino acids: CASSEAGGLGNQPQHF.

V gene TRBV20-1 combines with J gene TRBJ1-2, with D perhaps matching TRBD1 (5 bases). Trimming shortened V by 0 bases and J by 4 bases, and 9 bases separated the two germline ends. Germline CDR1 reads DFQATT; CDR2 reads SNEGSKA (reference sequence). The CDR3 is 13 amino acids. CDR3 sequence (DNA): TGCAGTGCTAGAGACGGCGGGGGCTATGGCTACACCTTC. It specifies CSARDGGGYGYTF.

This clonotype was seen at least ten times. The V and J genes are TRBV7-2 and TRBJ2-1; D uncertain. CDR3 length: 16 residues. Trimming removed 5 bases at V and 3 bases at J, with 17 bases between. Germline CDR1 SGHTA, CDR2 FQGNSA. The CDR3 spells CASSTDGRLFYNEQFF. The CDR3 DNA reads TGTGCCAGCAGCACGGACGGCCGCCTGTTCTACAATGAGCAGTTCTTC.

V gene TRBV2 combines with J gene TRBJ1-6; D remains ambiguous. Trimming removed 9 bases from V and 7 bases from J, with 13 bases in between. CDR3 length: 13 residues. Germline V CDR1 and CDR2: SNHLY, FYNNEI. DNA for the CDR3: TGTGCCAGTGAAGTGGAGAGCAATTCACCCCTCCACTTT. Its protein is CASEVESNSPLHF.

This sequence joins TRBV5-5 and TRBJ1-2, with D perhaps TRBD1 (5 bases). The CDR3 length is 17 residues. V was trimmed by 4 bases and J by 5 bases, leaving 24 bases between them. Germline CDR1 reads SGHKS; CDR2 reads YYEKEE (reference sequence). The CDR3 region is CASSVTELLIPKYGYTF. The CDR3 bases are TGTGCCAGCAGCGTGACAGAGCTCCTCATACCGAAATATGGCTACACCTTC.

The chain carries TRBV6-1 and TRBJ1-1; perhaps TRBD1 as D (5 bases). The V end lost 4 bases, the J end lost 3 bases, and 12 bases lay between the germline ends. Germline CDR1 MNHNS, CDR2 SASEGT. The CDR3 is 14 residues long. In DNA, the CDR3 is TGTGCCAGCAGTGGTCAGGGTTGGGACACTGAAGCTTTCTTT. Residues: CASSGQGWDTEAFF.

The chain couples TRBV2 to TRBJ2-1; D may be TRBD1 (8 bases). The CDR3 is 15 residues long. The germline V gene has CDR1 SNHLY and CDR2 FYNNEI. V was trimmed by 5 bases and J by 4 bases, leaving 15 bases between them. CDR3 protein: CASSPTGGGYNEQFF. CDR3 nucleotides: TGTGCCAGCAGTCCCACAGGGGGGGGGTACAATGAGCAGTTCTTC.

The table lists this clonotype with many counts. The chain recombines TRBV7-2 with TRBJ2-1, with TRBD2 identical over 9 bases. The CDR3 extends over 16 amino acids. J gave up 6 bases and V 6 bases, and 12 bases lay outside the gene matches. The V gene's germline CDR1 is SGHTA and CDR2 FQGNSA. The CDR3 is CASRMRPSGVFNEQFF. CDR3 coding DNA: TGTGCCAGCAGGATGAGGCCTAGCGGGGTCTTCAATGAGCAGTTCTTC.

The chain uses TRBV7-6 and TRBJ2-2; D is ambiguous. The CDR3 length is 15 residues. Trimming shortened V by 5 bases and J by 4 bases, and 14 bases separated the two germline ends. Germline CDR1 SGHVS, CDR2 FNYEAQ. Here the CDR3 DNA reads TGTGCCAGCAGCCGTAGCCCCTTCGGCACCGGGGAGCTGTTTTTT. As protein: CASSRSPFGTGELFF.

The table lists this clonotype with a count of one. As the CDR3 is not closed by the conserved phenylalanine or tryptophan, this likely results from a read error. This rearrangement joins TRBV28 to TRBJ1-4, with TRBD1 identical over 8 bases. CDR3 length: 14 residues. Germline V gene lookup returns CDR1 MDHEN and CDR2 SYDVKM. The V and J ends lost 8 bases and 8 bases, in that order; junction bases with no gene match: 10. This CDR3 reads CASVLSGGGEKLFL. CDR3 sequence (DNA): TGTGCCAGCGTCCTATCAGGGGGCGGCGAAAAACTGTTTTTG.

This clonotype was recorded a few times. The chain couples TRBV20-1 to TRBJ2-7; TRBD1 aligns across 8 bases. This CDR3 has 15 residues. Per the germline V gene, CDR1 is DFQATT and CDR2 is SNEGSKA (reference sequence). V trimming: 3 bases; J trimming: 3 bases; junction bases outside the gene matches: 10. The CDR3 DNA reads as TGCAGTGCTAGCCCTGCGACAGGGGCTAACTACGAGCAGTACTTC. Amino acids: CSASPATGANYEQYF.

The CDR3 reads CASSVVRGDDYNEQFF. CDR3 DNA: TGTGCCAGCAGCGTAGTTAGAGGGGACGACTACAATGAGCAGTTCTTC. The rearrangement uses TRBV9 and TRBJ2-1, with D tentatively TRBD1 or TRBD2 (5 bases each). The V gene lost 0 bases and the J gene lost 3 bases, with 13 bases spanning the gap. CDR3 length: 16 amino acids. The germline V gene encodes CDR1 SGDLS and CDR2 YYNGEE.

For this clonotype: One base away lies a much larger clone, so this may be a sequencing read error. V gene TRBV7-2 combines with J gene TRBJ1-4, with 7 bases aligning to TRBD1. There are 19 residues in the CDR3. Germline CDR1 is SGHTA and CDR2 is FQGNSA. The J segment lost 0 bases and the V segment lost 8 bases, leaving 18 bases of the junction unmatched. The CDR3 is CASGQGVVLRSATNEKLFF. The CDR3 coding sequence is TGTGCCAGCGGCCAGGGGGTTGTTTTGAGGAGCGCAACTAATGAAAAACTGTTTTTT.

This clonotype was observed once. This sequence joins TRBV25-1 and TRBJ2-7; D tentatively fits TRBD1 or TRBD2 (6 bases each). The CDR3 runs to 14 residues. Germline V gene sequence: CDR1 MGHDK, CDR2 SYGVNS. V was shortened by 2 bases and J by 6 bases, with 14 bases between the two germline ends. In nucleotides, the CDR3 is TGTGCCAGCAGTGAACTAGGAAGGGGGGCCGAGCAGTACTTC. It is translated as CASSELGRGAEQYF.

This clonotype was counted between two and nine times. The rearrangement links TRBV6-2 or TRBV6-3 to TRBJ2-5, with D possibly matching TRBD1 (6 bases). Germline CDR1 and CDR2: MNHEY and SVGEGT. V was shortened by 2 bases and J by 0 bases, with 10 bases between the two germline ends. The CDR3 sequence is 15 residues long. Written as DNA, the CDR3 is TGTGCCAGCAGTTACGAGTGGGACAACCAAGAGACCCAGTACTTC. Residues: CASSYEWDNQETQYF.

The chain combines TRBV24-1 with TRBJ2-2; D not resolved. Trimming stripped 3 bases from V and 0 bases from J, with 25 bases between. Germline V gene sequence: CDR1 KGHDR, CDR2 SFDVKD. The CDR3 runs 21 residues. The CDR3 loop is CATSDDRAFVPFKTNTGELFF. The CDR3 bases are TGTGCCACCAGTGATGACCGGGCATTTGTCCCCTTTAAAACGAACACCGGGGAGCTGTTTTTT.

The J gene is TRBJ2-7, the V gene TRBV7-2; D is unclear. Germline-derived CDR1 and CDR2 are SGHTA and FQGNSA. Trimming stripped 1 base from V and 3 bases from J, with 7 bases between. This CDR3 contains 13 residues. CDR3 in DNA: TGTGCCAGCAGCTTAGACCCGTTCTACGAGCAGTACTTC. It is translated as CASSLDPFYEQYF.

At least ten counts were recorded for this clonotype. The chain employs TRBV7-9 and TRBJ1-1; no clear D gene. The V end lost 7 bases, the J end lost 6 bases, and 15 bases lay between the germline ends. Germline CDR1 reads SEHNR; CDR2 reads FQNEAQ (reference sequence). The CDR3 runs 13 residues. The CDR3 bases are TGTGCCAGCACCGCGGCCCCCGGGGCTGAAGCTTTCTTT. It codes for CASTAAPGAEAFF.

This clonotype was recorded many times. V is TRBV7-8 and J is TRBJ2-1, with a tentative D call TRBD2 (5 bases). Germline CDR1 SGHVS, CDR2 FQNEAQ. The V end was cut by 4 bases, the J end by 0 bases, with 7 bases between. The CDR3 length is 14 residues. This CDR3 is CASSSGLSYNEQFF. The CDR3 region has the DNA TGTGCCAGCAGCTCAGGACTCTCCTACAATGAGCAGTTCTTC.

This clonotype has ten or more counts. This rearrangement joins TRBV6-2 or TRBV6-3 to TRBJ2-1; tentative D call: TRBD2 (6 bases). Trimming shortened V by 2 bases and J by 9 bases, and 14 bases separated the two germline ends. Germline assignment: CDR1 MNHEY and CDR2 SVGEGT. The CDR3 contains 14 residues. The CDR3 loop reads CASSYGGKGSEQFF. The CDR3 bases are TGTGCCAGCAGTTACGGGGGGAAGGGGAGTGAGCAGTTCTTC.